This passage covers 8 T cell receptor beta chains from one sample sequenced in a study of shared clonotypes between healthy human individuals. Sequencing was performed with immunoSEQ multiplex PCR; in TCRdb, only in-frame clones are kept and a portion is missing. Counted here are under 1,900,000 clones, about 98.5% occurring once; the ten biggest clones make up approximately 0.4%. The sequenced sample consisted of naive CD4+ T cells sorted from blood. As for subset: CD45RA+ positively selected. The receptor source for this set is a man aged 30 to 45 in good health.

The rearrangement uses TRBV28 and TRBJ2-3, with TRBD2 identical over 11 bases. Trimming took 6 bases from V and 3 from J; bases not matched to a gene: 2. Germline CDR1 is MDHEN and CDR2 is SYDVKM. CDR3 length: 14 residues. The CDR3 DNA follows: TGTGCCAGCAGACTAGCGGGAGCGACAGATACGCAGTATTTT. Its protein is CASRLAGATDTQYF.

The chain joins TRBV14 to TRBJ2-7, with D perhaps assigned TRBD1 or TRBD2 (5 bases each). This CDR3 has 16 residues. CDR1 SGHDN and CDR2 FVKESK come from the germline V gene. Between the trimmed V and J ends, which lost 4 bases and 4 bases, there was a span of 20 bases. The CDR3: CASSPRTGTLFYEQYF. CDR3 bases: TGTGCCAGCAGCCCGCGGACCGGGACCCTTTTTTACGAGCAGTACTTC. Full variable domain (outside the CDR3, taken from reference TRBV14 and TRBJ2-7): EAGVTQFPSHSVIEKGQTVTLRCDPISGHDNLYWYRRVMGKEIKFLLHFVKESKQDESGMPNNRFLAERTGGTYSTLKVQPAELEDSGVYFCASSPRTGTLFYEQYFGPGTRLTVT.

This clone was counted a single time. V gene TRBV15 combines with J gene TRBJ2-7, with TRBD1 matching over 10 bases. The CDR3 contains 16 residues. V shed 1 base, J shed 2 bases, and the junction held 5 bases outside the gene matches. The germline CDR1 and CDR2 sequences are LNHNV and YYDKDF (reference sequence). The CDR3 sequence is CATSRAIGQGAYEQYF. Here the CDR3 DNA reads TGTGCCACCAGCAGAGCGATTGGACAGGGGGCCTACGAGCAGTACTTC.

The chain has TRBV18 and TRBJ2-3; no clear D. V was trimmed by 3 bases and J by 3 bases, leaving 13 bases between them. This CDR3 has 15 amino acids. Germline-derived CDR1 and CDR2 are KGHSH and LQKENI. This CDR3 is CASSPSSRPTDTQYF. CDR3 nucleotides: TGTGCCAGCTCACCTTCGTCGAGACCGACAGATACGCAGTATTTT.

The chain links TRBV19 to TRBJ1-4; no clear D gene. Germline CDR1 is LNHDA and CDR2 is SQIVND (reference sequence). V was clipped by 1 base and J by 2 bases, with 5 bases between them. The CDR3 totals 14 residues. CDR3 nucleotide sequence: TGTGCCAGTAGTATAGGGTTGACTAATGAAAAACTGTTTTTT. It translates to CASSIGLTNEKLFF.

V and J are TRBV28 and TRBJ1-5; TRBD1 agrees at 8 bases. The CDR3 consists of 15 residues. J gave up 4 bases and V 4 bases, and 6 bases lay outside the gene matches. Germline V gene data show CDR1 as MDHEN and CDR2 as SYDVKM. CDR3 bases: TGTGCCAGCAGTTCCGGACAGGGCAATAATCAGCCCCAGCATTTT. Its translation is CASSSGQGNNQPQHF. Using reference TRBV28 and TRBJ1-5 for the parts outside the CDR3, the full variable domain is DVKVTQSSRYLVKRTGEKVFLECVQDMDHENMFWYRQDPGLGLRLIYFSYDVKMKEKGDIPEGYSVSREKKERFSLILESASTNQTSMYLCASSSGQGNNQPQHFGDGTRLSIL.

The chain couples TRBV6-6 to TRBJ2-5; no clear D. The V end was cut by 8 bases, the J end by 1 base, with 20 bases between. Germline V lookup: CDR1 MNHNY, CDR2 SVGAGI (reference sequence). The CDR3 sequence is 16 residues long. The CDR3 region has the DNA TGTGCCAGCGTTAGGTGGGGTTCGTTGGTCCAAGAGACCCAGTACTTC. Translated, it gives CASVRWGSLVQETQYF.

The chain couples TRBV15 to TRBJ2-7; possible D gene TRBD2, 6 bases. This CDR3 comprises 13 residues. V was cut by 3 bases and J by 5 bases, with 11 bases left in between. In germline, CDR1 is LNHNV, CDR2 YYDKDF (reference sequence). Here the CDR3 DNA reads TGTGCCACCAGCAGGCGGGACTTCCACGAGCAGTACTTC. Its protein is CATSRRDFHEQYF.